This TCR beta chain stems from a study of shared clonotypes between healthy human individuals. CDR1 and CDR2 from the germline V gene are SGHTA and FQGTGA. The CDR3 covers 19 residues. The ends lost 0 bases at V and 0 bases at J; junction bases unmatched: 10. Libraries were prepared by immunoSEQ multiplex PCR; TCRdb keeps only in-frame clonotypes and omits some of them. The sample carries roughly 640,000 clones, more than 95% recorded once. Sequences were obtained from naive CD4+ T cells sorted from blood. Subset noted: CD45RA+ positively selected. The sequence came from a woman in her twenties or thirties in good health. The chain employs TRBV7-3 and TRBJ2-3; 9 bases agree with TRBD1. The CDR3 nucleotides are TGTGCCAGCAGCTTAACGTCTAATTTGGGACAGGGTAGCACAGATACGCAGTATTTT. It yields the protein CASSLTSNLGQGSTDTQYF.